The present T cell receptor (beta chain) was sequenced within a study of identical twins. This CDR3 contains 16 residues. Germline V lookup: CDR1 MDHEN, CDR2 SYDVKM. Trimming took 4 bases from V and 1 from J; bases not matched to a gene: 9. Everyone who donated was a healthy Caucasian. General study points: For cord blood, abundant beta clonotypes had fewer insertions, unlike memory repertoires, which showed none.

Unique molecular identifiers were present on the cDNA, which also gained a universal primer site by template switching. TCRdb itself ran the 5' RACE reads through MiXCR, one entry per CDR3 protein. The sample has around 1.7 million distinct CDR3 sequences, roughly a third seen once; the top ten hold over 0.25%. As concerns this clonotype: The antigen remains undetermined.

The V gene is TRBV28, the J gene TRBJ2-7; 8 nucleotides match TRBD2. This clonotype was obtained from a newborn girl in good health. The sequencing input was cord blood. The CDR3 DNA sequence: TGTGCCAGCAGTTCCATCGTAGCGGGAAAGTCCTACGAGCAGTACTTC. Amino acid sequence: CASSSIVAGKSYEQYF.